Presented here are 10 T cell receptor beta chains from one specimen sequenced in a study of blood T cell repertoires in COVID-19. Clones were sequenced by immunoSEQ multiplex PCR, and TCRdb holds only the in-frame ones, with some missing. This sample has around 140,000 clones; about four fifths occur once, and the top ten carry about 7.5%. The specimen sequenced was peripheral blood. The source of these receptors is a human donor in a cohort sampled during active COVID-19.

The V gene is TRBV6-5, the J gene TRBJ2-7; 9 bases line up with TRBD1. V trimming: 6 bases; J trimming: 3 bases; junction bases outside the gene matches: 3. CDR3 length equals 13 residues. From germline, CDR1 is MNHEY and CDR2 SVGAGI. The CDR3 region is CASRKTGGYEQYF. DNA of the CDR3: TGTGCCAGCAGAAAGACAGGGGGCTACGAGCAGTACTTC.

The chain is built from TRBV6-2 or TRBV6-3 and TRBJ1-5; D is uncertain. The CDR3 covers 15 residues. The V end was cut by 0 bases, the J end by 1 base, with 7 bases between. Germline V CDR1 and CDR2: MNHEY, SVGEGT. CDR3 DNA: TGTGCCAGCAGTTACTCGGCGGTGAGCAATCAGCCCCAGCATTTT. Its translation: CASSYSAVSNQPQHF.

This chain connects TRBV28 to TRBJ2-7, with 9 bases aligning to TRBD1. This CDR3 comprises 12 residues. CDR1 and CDR2 (germline): MDHEN, SYDVKM. The CDR3 loop reads CATGTGPYEQYF. The CDR3 DNA reads as TGTGCGACCGGGACAGGGCCCTACGAGCAGTACTTC.

This rearrangement joins TRBV9 to TRBJ2-7; 7 positions match TRBD1. Germline V gives CDR1 SGDLS, CDR2 YYNGEE. The CDR3 is 15 residues long. The V gene end was trimmed by 3 bases and the J gene end by 1 base; junction bases not matched to a gene: 7. CDR3 sequence reads: CASSGWTGSSYEQYF. CDR3 DNA sequence: TGTGCCAGCAGCGGATGGACAGGTAGTTCCTACGAGCAGTACTTC.

The chain links TRBV29-1 to TRBJ1-5; D uncertain. The CDR3 consists of 12 residues. Germline V gives CDR1 SQVTM, CDR2 ANQGSEA. Trimming left V 4 bases short and J 6 bases short, with 10 bases between. CDR3 region: CSVVYEGQPQHF. Written as DNA, the CDR3 is TGCAGCGTTGTTTACGAGGGTCAGCCCCAGCATTTT.

The sample holds a few counts of this clone. The gene calls are TRBV6-4 and TRBJ2-5; TRBD2 agrees at 11 bases. Germline loops: CDR1 MRHNA, CDR2 SNTAGT. V lost 0 bases, J lost 5 bases, and 11 bases stayed unmatched. The CDR3 length is 18 residues. CDR3: CASSDSRLAGQGTETQYF. DNA for the CDR3: TGTGCCAGCAGTGACTCAAGACTAGCGGGACAAGGCACGGAGACCCAGTACTTC.

CDR3 sequence: CASSLGTGTNSPLHF. The CDR3 bases are TGTGCCAGCAGCTTGGGGACAGGGACCAATTCACCCCTCCACTTT. V gene TRBV7-2 combines with J gene TRBJ1-6; TRBD1 matches at 9 bases. Per germline, CDR1 SGHTA and CDR2 FQGNSA. CDR3 length: 15 residues. V gave up 3 bases and J gave up 7 bases; unmatched junction bases: 4. Supplemented by reference TRBV7-2 and TRBJ1-6, the full variable domain reads GAGVSQSPSNKVTEKGKDVELRCDPISGHTALYWYRQSLGQGLEFLIYFQGNSAPDKSGLPSDRFSAERTGGSVSTLTIQRTQQEDSAVYLCASSLGTGTNSPLHFGNGTRLTVT.

This chain joins TRBV20-1 and TRBJ2-7; no reliable D call. The germline gives CDR1 DFQATT, CDR2 SNEGSKA (reference sequence). The length of the CDR3 is 10 residues. Trimming left V 6 bases short and J 4 bases short, with 7 bases between. This chain's CDR3 is CSAARYEQYF. In DNA form, the CDR3 reads TGCAGTGCGGCGAGGTACGAGCAGTACTTC.

The gene calls are TRBV7-8 and TRBJ2-7, with 7 nucleotides matching TRBD2. V shed 3 bases, J shed 0 bases, and the junction held 5 bases outside the gene matches. This CDR3 is 15 amino acids long. Germline V gene lookup returns CDR1 SGHVS and CDR2 FQNEAQ. The CDR3 sequence: CASSFWTRSSYEQYF. CDR3 bases: TGTGCCAGCAGCTTTTGGACTAGATCCTCCTACGAGCAGTACTTC.

This chain links TRBV29-1 with TRBJ2-3, with D unclear. Germline CDR1 and CDR2: SQVTM and ANQGSEA. This CDR3 has 12 residues. The V end was cut by 8 bases, the J end by 6 bases, with 15 bases between. The CDR3 here is CSPTPAVDTQYF. The CDR3 coding sequence is TGCAGCCCAACCCCGGCGGTTGATACGCAGTATTTT.